These T cell receptor beta chains were read from a single sample in a study of cytomegalovirus exposure and HLA in healthy donors. Measured with immunoSEQ multiplex PCR; TCRdb has only the in-frame clones, and not every one. The sample holds 120,000 or so clones; 65% to 75% are singletons and the top ten take 5.8%. The sequencing sample was made of PBMCs. The receptors shown here come from a woman between 50 and 59 years old in good health and CMV-seropositive. Both conserved end residues are part of each CDR3. D genes are given only for firm matches. Clone size is shown for a subset of rows, as once, few, many or a class of expanded clone.

j_call clone_size v_call d_call cdr3_nt cdr3_aa
TRBJ1-1 . TRBV6-6 . TGTGCCAGCAGTTACTTACGGGAAACTGAAGCTTTCTTT CASSYLRETEAFF
TRBJ1-5 . TRBV9 . TGTGCCAGCAGCGCTTGGTCGACAATCAATCAGCCCCAGCATTTT CASSAWSTINQPQHF
TRBJ1-5 . TRBV6-1 . TGTGCCAGCAGTTATACAGAGAGCAATCAGCCCCAGCATTTT CASSYTESNQPQHF
TRBJ1-4 few TRBV2 . TGTGCCAGCAGTAGGACAGTGAAGAATGAAAAACTGTTTTTT CASSRTVKNEKLFF
TRBJ1-4 once TRBV19 . TGTGCCAGTAGTATAGATCAGGGGTCAGTTAATGAAAAACTGTTTTTT CASSIDQGSVNEKLFF
TRBJ1-1 once TRBV19 . TGTGCCAGTAGCCCGCGGGGAAGGGGCACTGAAGCTTTCTTT CASSPRGRGTEAFF
TRBJ2-1 . TRBV7-2 . TGTGCCAGCAGCTTAGGACAAAATCAGGGCAATGAGCAGTTCTTC CASSLGQNQGNEQFF
TRBJ2-2 . TRBV5-4 . TGTGCCAGCAGCACCGGAGGACGAATCACCGGGGAGCTGTTTTTT CASSTGGRITGELFF
TRBJ2-1 . TRBV11-2 TRBD1 TGTGCCAGCAGCGCCACAGGGGGCTACAATGAGCAGTTCTTC CASSATGGYNEQFF
TRBJ1-5 . TRBV7-2 . TGTGCCAGCAGCTTTAACAGGGAACAGCCCCAGCATTTT CASSFNREQPQHF
TRBJ2-1 . TRBV4-2 TRBD2 TGTGCCAGCAGCCGAGCTAGCGGGGACTACAATGAGCAGTTCTTC CASSRASGDYNEQFF
TRBJ1-1 . TRBV10-3 TRBD1 TGTGCCATCAGTGAGTCGACAGGGGGATACACTGAAGCTTTCTTT CAISESTGGYTEAFF
TRBJ1-4 . TRBV27 . TGTGCCAGCAGGTTTGCAACTAATGACAAACTGTTTTTT CASRFATNDKLFF
TRBJ1-1 . TRBV5-1 . TGCGCCAGCAGCTTGGATCCCAGGATGAACACTGAAGCTTTCTTT CASSLDPRMNTEAFF
TRBJ2-7 . TRBV5-7 . TGTGCCAGCAGCCGGTCCTTTTACGAGCAGTACTTC CASSRSFYEQYF
TRBJ1-2 . TRBV2 TRBD1 TGTGCCAGCAGTGGGCCCGGGACAGAGTATGGCTACACCTTC CASSGPGTEYGYTF
TRBJ2-2 few TRBV14 . TGTGCCAGCAGCCAAGACAGCACCGGGGAGCTGTTTTTT CASSQDSTGELFF
TRBJ2-2 . TRBV19 . TGTGCCAGTAGTGGAGCAGGGGTCCCGAACACCGGGGAGCTGTTTTTT CASSGAGVPNTGELFF
TRBJ2-5 few TRBV6-5 TRBD2 TGTGCCAGCAGTTTTGCGGGGGGTGGGTGGACCCAGTACTTC CASSFAGGGWTQYF
TRBJ2-7 few TRBV4-3 TRBD1 TGCGCCAGCAGCCAGGAGGGACAGGGGGGCTACGAGCAGTACTTC CASSQEGQGGYEQYF
TRBJ2-4 few TRBV6-5 . TGTGCCAGCTGGGGGGACAGCGGAAACATTCAGTACTTC CASWGDSGNIQYF
TRBJ2-7 . TRBV7-9 TRBD2 TGTGCCAGCAGGGCTACCGGGACTAGCGGTTACGAGCAGTACTTC CASRATGTSGYEQYF
TRBJ2-5 . TRBV5-1 TRBD2 TGCGCCAGCGGCGGTGGACTAGCCCTCCAAGAGACCCAGTACTTC CASGGGLALQETQYF
TRBJ2-5 . TRBV10-2 . TGCGCCAGCAGGATGGGGGGAGAGACCCAGTACTTC CASRMGGETQYF
TRBJ1-1 . TRBV6-5 . TGTGCCAGCAGTCCCGGGGGCACTGAAGCTTTCTTT CASSPGGTEAFF
TRBJ2-1 once TRBV19 TRBD1 TGTGCCAGTAGTATGGGACAGGGAGGTGGGGGTGAGCAGTTCTTC CASSMGQGGGGEQFF
TRBJ1-3 . TRBV9 . TGTGCCAGTAACCGGGGCTCTGGAAACACCATATATTTT CASNRGSGNTIYF
TRBJ2-7 . TRBV9 . TGTGCCAGCAGCGTAGACGAGGGCTCCTACGAGCAGTACTTC CASSVDEGSYEQYF
TRBJ2-1 . TRBV30 TRBD1 TGTGCCTGGAGCGGAGGAAGGACAGGGCGCGATGAGCAGTTCTTC CAWSGGRTGRDEQFF
TRBJ1-2 . TRBV6-1 TRBD1 TGTGCCAGCGGGACAGGGGCTATCTATGGCTACACCTTC CASGTGAIYGYTF
TRBJ1-5 . TRBV5-6 TRBD1 TGTGCCAGCAGCTTTCAACAGGGGCGAAATCAGCCCCAGCATTTT CASSFQQGRNQPQHF
TRBJ2-2 . TRBV2 . TGTGCCAGCAGTGAAGCGGTACCGGGCACCGGGGAGCTGTTTTTT CASSEAVPGTGELFF
TRBJ1-1 . TRBV5-4 . TGTGCCAGCAGCTTGGCCAGGGCCGACACTGAAGCTTTCTTT CASSLARADTEAFF
TRBJ1-3 . TRBV5-1 . TGCGCCAGCAGCTTGGCAGGGGCAGACTCTGGAAACACCATATATTTT CASSLAGADSGNTIYF
TRBJ2-3 . TRBV18 TRBD2 TGTGCCAGCTCACCACCCGCGGGGGGGCAGGCAGATACGCAGTATTTT CASSPPAGGQADTQYF
TRBJ2-5 once TRBV30 TRBD2 TGTGCCTGGATGACCCCGGGGGGGGGCCGTGGAAAGACCCAGTACTTC CAWMTPGGGRGKTQYF
TRBJ2-3 . TRBV6-5 TRBD2 TGTGCCAGCAGTTACAGGGGACTAGGCACAGATACGCAGTATTTT CASSYRGLGTDTQYF
TRBJ2-7 . TRBV7-9 . TGTGCCAGCAGCGCGGTTACATACGAGCAGTACTTC CASSAVTYEQYF
TRBJ2-5 . TRBV6-5 TRBD1 TGTGCCAGCAGTTCGACAGGGGGACGGTTTCAAGAGACCCAGTACTTC CASSSTGGRFQETQYF
TRBJ2-7 medium-sized TRBV11-2 . TGTGCCAGCAGCTTAGGCAGAGGTGATGAGCAGTACTTC CASSLGRGDEQYF
TRBJ1-1 . TRBV5-1 . TGCGCCAGCAGACGGACACCGGAAATGAACACTGAAGCTTTCTTT CASRRTPEMNTEAFF
TRBJ1-1 . TRBV29-1 . TGCAGCGTTGTAAGGGCGCAGGGAACTGAAGCTTTCTTT CSVVRAQGTEAFF
TRBJ1-5 . TRBV9 . TGTGCCAGCTGGGGGGGGTCGCATAGAAGGAGTGGCAATCAGCCCCAGCATTTT CASWGGSHRRSGNQPQHF
TRBJ1-2 . TRBV18 . TGTGCCAGCTCTCGAGAACCCGGGCAGGGGTTCTTCTTCTTC CASSREPGQGFFFF
TRBJ2-7 . TRBV11-2 TRBD2 TGTGCCAGCAGCAAGGGGGCGGGCGGGGGGGTCTACGAGCAGTACTTC CASSKGAGGGVYEQYF
TRBJ2-2 . TRBV7-2 . TGTGCCAGCCTCCGGGGAGTCCTGAACACCGGGGAGCTGTTTTTT CASLRGVLNTGELFF